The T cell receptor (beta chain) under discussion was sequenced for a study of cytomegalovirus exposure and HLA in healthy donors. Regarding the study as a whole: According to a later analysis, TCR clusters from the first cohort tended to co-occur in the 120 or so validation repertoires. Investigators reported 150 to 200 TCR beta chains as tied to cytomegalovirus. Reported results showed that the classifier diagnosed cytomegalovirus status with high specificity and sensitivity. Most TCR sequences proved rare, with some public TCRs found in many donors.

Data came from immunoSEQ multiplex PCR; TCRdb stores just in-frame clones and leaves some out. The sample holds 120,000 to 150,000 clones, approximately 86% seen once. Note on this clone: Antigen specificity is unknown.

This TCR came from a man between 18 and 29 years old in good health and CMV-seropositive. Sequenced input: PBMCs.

The CDR3 is CARGVKSYEQYF. The CDR3 bases are TGTGCCAGGGGAGTGAAGTCCTACGAGCAGTACTTC. The chain combines TRBV6-5 with TRBJ2-7, with D tentatively TRBD2 (5 bases). The CDR3 contains 12 residues. V lost 9 bases, J lost 1 base, and 10 bases lay in between. Germline values: CDR1 MNHEY, CDR2 SVGAGI.